These 5 T cell receptor beta chains were sequenced from one sample in a study of shared clonotypes between healthy human individuals. Libraries were prepared by immunoSEQ multiplex PCR; TCRdb keeps only in-frame clonotypes and omits some of them. The data show fewer than 2.5 million clones, with roughly 93% seen just once and 0.36% held by the top ten. Material: naive CD4+ T cells from PBMCs. This sample's subset: CD45RA+ positively selected. These TCRs come from a man younger than 35 in good health. Some clones in this sample may be carry-over from other donors' samples.

The rearrangement joins TRBV13 to TRBJ2-5; unclear D gene. Trimming took off 1 base at V and 11 bases at J, with 11 bases between the two ends. CDR1 and CDR2 (germline): PRHDT, FYEKMQ (reference sequence). The CDR3 loop spans 12 amino acids. CDR3 sequence: CASSLVGNEQYF. The DNA of the CDR3 is TGTGCCAGCAGCTTAGTAGGAAATGAGCAGTACTTC.

DNA for the CDR3: TGTGCCAGCAGGTGGCAGAGGAATAGCAATCAGCCCCAGCATTTT. This sequence encodes CASRWQRNSNQPQHF. V and J are TRBV28 and TRBJ1-5; the D is unclear. Trimming pared 6 bases from V and 0 bases from J, leaving 12 bases between. CDR1 and CDR2 (germline): MDHEN, SYDVKM. The CDR3 extends over 15 amino acids. The full variable domain, with the rest looked up from reference TRBV28 and TRBJ1-5, is DVKVTQSSRYLVKRTGEKVFLECVQDMDHENMFWYRQDPGLGLRLIYFSYDVKMKEKGDIPEGYSVSREKKERFSLILESASTNQTSMYLCASRWQRNSNQPQHFGDGTRLSIL.

V gene TRBV4-1 combines with J gene TRBJ1-1, with D perhaps TRBD1 (5 bases). CDR3 size: 15 residues. From germline, CDR1 is MGHRA and CDR2 YSYEKL. The V and J ends lost 7 bases and 1 base respectively, with 16 bases between them. The CDR3 DNA reads as TGCGCCAGCACCTACAGGAGAGGTGGGAACACTGAAGCTTTCTTT. Its protein product is CASTYRRGGNTEAFF.

V gene TRBV4-2 combines with J gene TRBJ2-5; D is ambiguous. The CDR3 totals 15 residues. Trimming shortened V by 0 bases and J by 6 bases, and 14 bases separated the two germline ends. The germline V gene encodes CDR1 LGHNA and CDR2 YNFKEQ. For the CDR3, the DNA is TGTGCCAGCAGCCAAGATCAGAGCGAGGATCAGACCCAGTACTTC. Protein product: CASSQDQSEDQTQYF.

This clone was observed once. The chain has TRBV4-2 and TRBJ2-3, with D uncertain. V dropped 4 bases and J dropped 2 bases, with 13 bases sitting between them. This CDR3 has 15 residues. The germline V gene has CDR1 LGHNA and CDR2 YNFKEQ. The CDR3 region has the DNA TGTGCCAGCAGCCGCCGCGGTCTGGTCACAGATACGCAGTATTTT. This gives the protein CASSRRGLVTDTQYF.